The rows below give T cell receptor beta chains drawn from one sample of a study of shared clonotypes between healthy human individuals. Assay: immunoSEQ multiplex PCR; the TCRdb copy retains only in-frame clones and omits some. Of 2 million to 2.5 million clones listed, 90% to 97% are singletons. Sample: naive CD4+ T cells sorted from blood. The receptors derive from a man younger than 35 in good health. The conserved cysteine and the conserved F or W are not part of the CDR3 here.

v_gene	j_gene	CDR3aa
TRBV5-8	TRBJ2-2	ASSLPGRVTGELF
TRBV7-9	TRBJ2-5	ASSLRGQIIETQY
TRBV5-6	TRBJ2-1	ASSLRSEDDNEQF
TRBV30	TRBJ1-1	AWSSGGPYTEAF
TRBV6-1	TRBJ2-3	ASSGTSGGAGTDTQY
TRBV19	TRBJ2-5	ASRDSGQETQY
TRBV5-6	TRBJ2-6	ASSLAPSGANVLT
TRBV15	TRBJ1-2	ATSLGQPNYGYT
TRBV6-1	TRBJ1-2	ASSEGGRSYGYT
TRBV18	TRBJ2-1	ASSPPQGILYNEQF
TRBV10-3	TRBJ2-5	AISESIQGETQY
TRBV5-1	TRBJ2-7	ASSIQGQGIAYEQY
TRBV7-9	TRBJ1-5	ASSLGQGAGSNQPQH
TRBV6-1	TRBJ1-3	ASSLTGAEGNTIY
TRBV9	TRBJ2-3	ASSVASGRSPSTDTQY
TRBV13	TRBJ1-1	ASSLRQQNTEAF
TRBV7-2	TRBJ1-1	ASSASPGKNTEAF
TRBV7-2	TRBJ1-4	ASSPRWSPNEKLF
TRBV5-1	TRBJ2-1	ASSLDGANNEQF
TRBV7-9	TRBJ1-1	ATETFGGVRDTEAF
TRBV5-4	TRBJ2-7	ASSSPGGRSGEQY
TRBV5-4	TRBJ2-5	ASSSNQGVKTQY
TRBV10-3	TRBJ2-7	AISESGALEQY
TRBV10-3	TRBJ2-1	ATTPLAGPNEQF
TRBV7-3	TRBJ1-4	ASSFSRRDRGPGQEKLF
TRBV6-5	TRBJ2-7	ASSRGLADYEQY
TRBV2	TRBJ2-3	ASTGTGYIDTQY
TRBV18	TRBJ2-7	ASSPQTSSYEQY
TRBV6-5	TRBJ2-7	ASRNTGGGSYEQY
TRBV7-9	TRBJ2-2	ASSFVAGANTGELF
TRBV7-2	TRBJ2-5	ASRGVPYQETQY
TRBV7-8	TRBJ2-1	ASSQLSEQF
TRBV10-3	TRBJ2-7	AISAWDSGTYEQY
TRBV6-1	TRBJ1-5	ASSELNNQPQH
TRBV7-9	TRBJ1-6	ASRTGEAPLH
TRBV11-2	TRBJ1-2	ASSLAGAARAGYT
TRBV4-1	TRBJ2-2	ASSQSENTGELF